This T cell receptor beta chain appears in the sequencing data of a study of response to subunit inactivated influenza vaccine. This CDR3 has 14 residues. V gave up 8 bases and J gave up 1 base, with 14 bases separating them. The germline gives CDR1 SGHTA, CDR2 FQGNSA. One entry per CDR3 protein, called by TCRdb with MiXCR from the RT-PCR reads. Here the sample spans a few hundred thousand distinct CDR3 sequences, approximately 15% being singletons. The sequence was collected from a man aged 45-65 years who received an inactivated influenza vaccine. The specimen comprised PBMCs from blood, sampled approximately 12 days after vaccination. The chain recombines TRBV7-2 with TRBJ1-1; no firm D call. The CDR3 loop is CASSTMPANTEAFF. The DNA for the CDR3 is TGTGCCAGCTCCACCATGCCAGCGAACACTGAAGCTTTCTTT. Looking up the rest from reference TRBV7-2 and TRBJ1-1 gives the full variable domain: GAGVSQSPSNKVTEKGKDVELRCDPISGHTALYWYRQSLGQGLEFLIYFQGNSAPDKSGLPSDRFSAERTGGSVSTLTIQRTQQEDSAVYLCASSTMPANTEAFFGQGTRLTVV.